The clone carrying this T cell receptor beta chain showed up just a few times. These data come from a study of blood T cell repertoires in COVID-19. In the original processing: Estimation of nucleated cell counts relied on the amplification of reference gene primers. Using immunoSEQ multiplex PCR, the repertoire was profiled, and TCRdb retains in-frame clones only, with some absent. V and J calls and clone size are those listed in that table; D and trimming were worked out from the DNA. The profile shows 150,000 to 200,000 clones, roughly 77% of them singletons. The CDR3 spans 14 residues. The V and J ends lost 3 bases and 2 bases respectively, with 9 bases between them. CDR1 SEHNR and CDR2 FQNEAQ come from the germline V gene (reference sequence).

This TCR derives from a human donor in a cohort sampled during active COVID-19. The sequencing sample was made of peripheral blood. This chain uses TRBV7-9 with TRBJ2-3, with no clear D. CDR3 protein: CASSLGRNTDTQYF. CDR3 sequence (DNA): TGTGCCAGCAGCTTGGGCAGGAACACAGATACGCAGTATTTT.